The present entry profiles one T cell receptor beta chain with its context. J gave up 5 bases and V 5 bases, and 8 bases lay outside the gene matches. The CDR3 extends over 17 amino acids. Germline CDR1 and CDR2: LNHDA and SQIVND (reference sequence). These data come from a study of shared clonotypes between healthy human individuals. Assay used: immunoSEQ multiplex PCR; TCRdb lists only in-frame clones, some missing. Among roughly 1,500,000 clones listed, around 98.5% were seen once. The TCR originated in a man younger than 45 in good health. This chain connects TRBV19 to TRBJ2-2, with TRBD2 identical over 13 bases. Sequenced input: naive CD4+ T cells sorted from blood. Subset in this sample: CD45RA+ positively selected. CDR3 protein: CASSLLAGGPGTGELFF. In DNA form, the CDR3 reads TGTGCCAGTAGTCTACTAGCGGGAGGGCCAGGGACCGGGGAGCTGTTTTTT. Variable domain in full (rest from reference TRBV19 and TRBJ2-2): DGGITQSPKYLFRKEGQNVTLSCEQNLNHDAMYWYRQDPGQGLRLIYYSQIVNDFQKGDIAEGYSVSREKKESFPLTVTSAQKNPTAFYLCASSLLAGGPGTGELFFGEGSRLTVL.